This T cell receptor (beta chain) emerged from a study of T cells after yellow fever vaccination. This clonotype was recorded at least ten times. Trimming cost V 1 base and J 7 bases, with 11 bases left between them. The CDR3 length is 15 residues. A single record per CDR3 protein comes from TCRdb applying MiXCR to the 5' RACE reads. The sample holds about 130,000 distinct CDR3 sequences, 7.4% seen once. V and J are TRBV12-3 or TRBV12-4 and TRBJ1-6; D might be TRBD1 (6 bases). The source of this sequence is a man aged 18-30 years who received the YFV17D yellow fever vaccine. Material: CD4+ T cells sorted from PBMCs, obtained around 10 days after the first yellow fever vaccination. CDR3: CASSLGGQLNSPLHF. The CDR3 coding sequence is TGTGCCAGCAGTTTAGGTGGACAGCTCAATTCACCCCTCCACTTT.